The next 15 T cell receptor beta chains were all read from a single sample in a study of cytomegalovirus exposure and HLA in healthy donors. Primers included in the PCR were 60 Vbeta and 13 Jbeta primers. Clones were sequenced by immunoSEQ multiplex PCR, and TCRdb holds only the in-frame ones, with some missing. This repertoire shows 100,000 to 150,000 clones, roughly 83% found once; its top ten account for roughly 1.2%. Specimen: PBMCs. The receptors stem from a girl aged 2 to 9 in good health and CMV-seronegative.

CDR3 sequence (DNA): TGTGCCAGCAGCTTAGAACGGGGCACAGATACGCAGTATTTT. Translation: CASSLERGTDTQYF. This chain joins TRBV7-2 and TRBJ2-3; D unresolved. This CDR3 comprises 14 residues. V dropped 1 base and J dropped 1 base, with 6 bases sitting between them. Germline V gene data show CDR1 as SGHTA and CDR2 as FQGNSA.

This clone appeared a single time. CDR3 DNA: TGCGCCAGTCGGACAGGCTATGTGATGAACACTGAAGCTTTCTTT. It encodes CASRTGYVMNTEAFF. V and J are TRBV5-1 and TRBJ1-1; 7 bases agree with TRBD1. J gave up 0 bases and V 8 bases, and 10 bases lay outside the gene matches. CDR3 length equals 15 residues. Germline V gene lookup returns CDR1 SGHRS and CDR2 YFSETQ. The whole variable domain, remainder taken from reference TRBV5-1 and TRBJ1-1, is KAGVTQTPRYLIKTRGQQVTLSCSPISGHRSVSWYQQTPGQGLQFLFEYFSETQRNKGNFPGRFSGRQFSNSRSEMNVSTLELGDSALYLCASRTGYVMNTEAFFGQGTRLTVV.

The CDR3 loop reads CASSFRAGSNQPQHF. In nucleotides, the CDR3 is TGTGCCAGCAGTTTCAGGGCAGGAAGCAATCAGCCCCAGCATTTT. V is TRBV28 and J is TRBJ1-5; a possible D gene is TRBD1 (5 bases). The germline CDR1 and CDR2 sequences are MDHEN and SYDVKM. V lost 3 bases and J 1 base, leaving 10 bases between the germline ends. There are 15 residues in the CDR3.

The chain carries TRBV10-2 and TRBJ1-4; 8 nucleotides match TRBD1. Looked up from germline, CDR1 is WSHSY and CDR2 is SAAADI. The CDR3 has 12 amino acids. Unmatched junction bases numbered 1, after V lost 5 bases and J lost 8 bases. The CDR3 loop reads CASSPGGEKLFF. The CDR3 DNA reads TGCGCCAGCAGTCCAGGGGGCGAAAAACTGTTTTTT.

V gene TRBV4-1 combines with J gene TRBJ2-7; TRBD2 matches 9 bases. The CDR3 contains 16 residues. CDR1 and CDR2 from the germline V gene are MGHRA and YSYEKL. V dropped 0 bases and J dropped 5; count of bases not matched to a gene: 8. CDR3 region: CASSQEISGRSHEQYF. The DNA for the CDR3 is TGCGCCAGCAGCCAAGAGATCAGCGGGAGGAGCCACGAGCAGTACTTC.

The rearrangement joins TRBV25-1 to TRBJ1-4, with unresolved D. V dropped 3 bases and J dropped 0 bases, with 11 bases sitting between them. The CDR3 is made up of 16 amino acids. CDR1 is MGHDK and CDR2 is SYGVNS in the germline V gene. The DNA of the CDR3 is TGTGCCAGCAGTGATTCACAAATTGCAACTAATGAAAAACTGTTTTTT. It translates to CASSDSQIATNEKLFF.

The rearrangement joins TRBV7-2 to TRBJ2-3, with TRBD2 identical over 10 bases. This CDR3 contains 20 residues. The junction had 12 bases not matched to a gene; V was cut back by 0 bases and J by 0 bases. The germline CDR1 and CDR2 sequences are SGHTA and FQGNSA. CDR3 coding DNA: TGTGCCAGCAGCTTAGCACTCCTCCTAGCGGGGGCCTCTAGCACAGATACGCAGTATTTT. This encodes CASSLALLLAGASSTDTQYF.

The count of this clone is one. The gene calls are TRBV29-1 and TRBJ2-5; D gene uncertain. Germline V gene sequence: CDR1 SQVTM, CDR2 ANQGSEA. The ends were cut back, 1 base at V and 5 bases at J, with 11 bases in the middle. The CDR3 loop spans 13 amino acids. The CDR3 reads CSVEGRYGETQYF. The CDR3 DNA follows: TGCAGCGTTGAAGGGCGGTACGGGGAGACCCAGTACTTC.

This chain uses TRBV30 with TRBJ2-5, with 7 bases fitting TRBD1. Germline CDR1 is GTSNPN and CDR2 is SVGIG (reference sequence). The CDR3 is 14 amino acids. V was pared by 3 bases and J by 1 base, with 5 bases of the junction left unmatched. CDR3 DNA sequence: TGTGCCTGGAGCTGGGACAGAACCCAAGAGACCCAGTACTTC. The encoded protein is CAWSWDRTQETQYF.

V usage is TRBV7-6 and J usage is TRBJ2-2; possibly TRBD1 for D (5 bases). With 2 bases removed from V and 4 bases from J, the gap between germline ends came to 20 bases. The CDR3 length is 18 residues. Germline V lookup: CDR1 SGHVS, CDR2 FNYEAQ. The CDR3 DNA reads as TGTGCCAGCAGCTTATTGGTGTCCGACAGTCGATCCACCGGGGAGCTGTTTTTT. Its translation: CASSLLVSDSRSTGELFF.

The J gene is TRBJ2-1, the V gene TRBV27, with TRBD2 matching over 7 bases. Germline V gene lookup returns CDR1 MNHEY and CDR2 SMNVEV (reference sequence). The CDR3 spans 15 residues. J lost 3 bases, V lost 6 bases, and 8 bases had no gene match. The CDR3 DNA reads TGTGCCAGCAGCAATGGGGGGGGTTTCTACAATGAGCAGTTCTTC. The encoded protein is CASSNGGGFYNEQFF.

The V and J genes are TRBV2 and TRBJ2-5, with TRBD2 identical over 7 bases. Germline V gene data show CDR1 as SNHLY and CDR2 as FYNNEI. V trimming: 7 bases; J trimming: 10 bases; junction bases outside the gene matches: 3. This CDR3 comprises 10 residues. The CDR3 reads CASKGRDQYF. The CDR3 DNA is TGTGCCAGCAAAGGGAGGGACCAGTACTTC. Looking up the rest from reference TRBV2 and TRBJ2-5 gives the full variable domain: EPEVTQTPSHQVTQMGQEVILRCVPISNHLYFYWYRQILGQKVEFLVSFYNNEISEKSEIFDDQFSVERPDGSNFTLKIRSTKLEDSAMYFCASKGRDQYFGPGTRLLVL.

V is TRBV19 and J is TRBJ2-7; 8 bases fit TRBD2. CDR1 and CDR2 from the germline V gene are LNHDA and SQIVND (reference sequence). The V gene end was trimmed by 3 bases and the J gene end by 2 bases; junction bases not matched to a gene: 6. CDR3 length equals 15 residues. Here the CDR3 reads CASSMALAETYEQYF. The CDR3, as DNA: TGTGCCAGTAGTATGGCACTAGCGGAGACCTACGAGCAGTACTTC.

The rearrangement joins TRBV2 to TRBJ2-1; 9 bases line up with TRBD1. The CDR3 extends over 16 amino acids. Looked up from germline, CDR1 is SNHLY and CDR2 is FYNNEI. V shed 7 bases and J 6 bases; nucleotides not matched to a gene: 13. CDR3 bases: TGTGCCAGCATCGTCACCGGGACAGGGAGGGTCAATGAGCAGTTCTTC. Translation: CASIVTGTGRVNEQFF.

This clone was found once. The chain recombines TRBV10-2 with TRBJ2-7; no reliable D call. Germline V CDR1 and CDR2: WSHSY, SAAADI. Trimming cost V 3 bases and J 0 bases, with 12 bases left between them. The CDR3 extends over 15 amino acids. CDR3 sequence reads: CASSDHSQYSYEQYF. The CDR3 DNA sequence: TGCGCCAGCAGTGACCACAGCCAATACTCCTACGAGCAGTACTTC.